This T cell receptor beta chain was sequenced for a study of cytomegalovirus exposure and HLA in healthy donors. Findings and limits, study-wide: The CMV antigen specificity of a few CMV-associated chains was confirmed through in vitro analysis.

On this clone itself: Its antigen is not identified.

The donors comprised healthy bone marrow donors. With 60 Vbeta and 13 Jbeta primers, the PCR was carried out. TCRdb keeps only in-frame clones here, not all; method: immunoSEQ multiplex PCR. The profile shows about 200,000 clones, around 90% of them singletons. Losses at the gene ends were 3 bases for V and 4 bases for J; bases not matched to a gene: 4. Germline V gene lookup returns CDR1 GTSNPN and CDR2 SVGIG (reference sequence). This CDR3 has 13 amino acids. This clonotype was sampled from a boy younger than 10 in good health and CMV-seronegative. Input material: PBMCs. The chain carries TRBV30 and TRBJ1-2, with 8 positions matching TRBD1. The CDR3 nucleotides read TGTGCCTGGAGAAGGGGACAGGTCTATGGCTACACCTTC. Translating gives CAWRRGQVYGYTF.